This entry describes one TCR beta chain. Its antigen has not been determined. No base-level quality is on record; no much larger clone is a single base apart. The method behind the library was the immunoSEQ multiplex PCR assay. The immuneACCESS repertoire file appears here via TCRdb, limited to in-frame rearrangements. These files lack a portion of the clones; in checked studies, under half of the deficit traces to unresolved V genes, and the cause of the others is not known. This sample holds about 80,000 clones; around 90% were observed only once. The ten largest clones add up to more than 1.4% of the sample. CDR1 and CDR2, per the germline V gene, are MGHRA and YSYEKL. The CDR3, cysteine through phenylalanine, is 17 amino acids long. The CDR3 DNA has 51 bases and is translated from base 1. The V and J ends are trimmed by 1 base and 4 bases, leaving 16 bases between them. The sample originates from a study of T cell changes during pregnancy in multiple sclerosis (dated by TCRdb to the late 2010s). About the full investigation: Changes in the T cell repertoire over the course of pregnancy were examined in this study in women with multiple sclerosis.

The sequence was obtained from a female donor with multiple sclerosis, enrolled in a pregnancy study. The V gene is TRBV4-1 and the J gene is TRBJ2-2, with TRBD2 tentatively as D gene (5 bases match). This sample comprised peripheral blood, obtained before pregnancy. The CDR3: CASSQVMLRVTTGELFF. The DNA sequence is TGCGCCAGCAGCCAAGTGATGTTGCGGGTGACCACCGGGGAGCTGTTTTTT.